A single sample gave rise to the 20 T cell receptor beta chains below, sequenced in a study of response to subunit inactivated influenza vaccine (dated by TCRdb to the late 2010s). The receptor library was made with RT-PCR. Sequencing instrument: Illumina HiSeq 2500. The public reads were quality trimmed at Q25 with fastp and then assembled into clones with MiXCR by TCRdb, keeping productive beta chains. Here each entry gathers all rows of one CDR3 protein and keeps the most common genes and DNA. The sample table contains almost 250,000 distinct CDR3 sequences; only one count was recorded for 12% of them. The biggest ten clones account for 7.8% of the sample. The sequencing used non-naive T cells sorted from PBMCs, collected 14 to 15 days before vaccination. The cell subset or site label, read with the paper, signifies: memory T cell fraction. All receptors derive from a man between 50 and 59 years old who received an inactivated influenza vaccine. Donor details come from another sample of the same person, matched by shared clones.

This clonotype was counted ten times or more. The chain links TRBV25-1 to TRBJ2-1; TRBD2 agrees at 16 bases. CDR1 is MGHDK, CDR2 SYGVNS, per germline. V shed 4 bases and J 5 bases; nucleotides not matched to a gene: 8. The CDR3 spans 18 residues. The CDR3 DNA is TGTGCCAGCAGTGGGGGACTAGCGGGAGGGCCCAACAACAATGAGCAGTTCTTC. It is translated as CASSGGLAGGPNNNEQFF.

This clonotype showed up many times. The chain has TRBV5-1 and TRBJ2-2; tentatively, D is TRBD1 (5 bases). CDR3 length equals 17 residues. Trimming pared 2 bases from V and 5 bases from J, leaving 19 bases between. Germline V gives CDR1 SGHRS, CDR2 YFSETQ. The chain's CDR3 is CASSFRAQDAWTGELFF. The CDR3 coding sequence is TGCGCCAGCAGCTTCCGGGCACAGGACGCCTGGACCGGGGAGCTGTTTTTT.

This clonotype has just a few counts. The chain employs TRBV7-2 and TRBJ2-5, with D uncertain. This CDR3 spans 16 amino acids. Per the germline V gene, CDR1 is SGHTA and CDR2 is FQGNSA. V dropped 5 bases and J dropped 2 bases, with 18 bases sitting between them. The CDR3 bases are TGTGCCAGCAGCGTCGCCCCACGGGCTGGGCAAGAGACCCAGTACTTC. Its protein is CASSVAPRAGQETQYF.

The chain employs TRBV10-2 and TRBJ2-1, with TRBD2 identical over 9 bases. This CDR3 comprises 14 residues. Unmatched junction bases numbered 0, after V lost 2 bases and J lost 4 bases. Germline V gene data show CDR1 as WSHSY and CDR2 as SAAADI. The CDR3 sequence is CASSEAGGYNEQFF. In DNA form, the CDR3 reads TGCGCCAGCAGTGAGGCGGGGGGGTACAATGAGCAGTTCTTC.

The chain couples TRBV12-3 or TRBV12-4 to TRBJ2-3; D gene uncertain. V dropped 5 bases and J dropped 5 bases, with 8 bases sitting between them. There are 12 residues in the CDR3. The CDR3 coding sequence is TGTGCCAGCAGTCGCTTCGAAGATACGCAGTATTTT. It encodes CASSRFEDTQYF.

This clonotype appeared many times. The CDR3 region is CASSNPGTLGPQHF. CDR3 coding DNA: TGTGCCAGCAGTAACCCCGGGACCCTGGGGCCCCAGCATTTT. The rearrangement links TRBV6-2 or TRBV6-3 to TRBJ1-5, with D perhaps TRBD1 (5 bases). The length of the CDR3 is 14 residues. Trimming stripped 5 bases from V and 9 bases from J, with 17 bases between. Germline V gene data show CDR1 as MNHEY and CDR2 as SVGEGT.

The gene calls are TRBV7-3 and TRBJ2-2; D remains ambiguous. Germline V gene sequence: CDR1 SGHTA, CDR2 FQGTGA. Trimming cost V 1 base and J 5 bases, with 5 bases left between them. The CDR3 is 13 residues long. In DNA, the CDR3 is TGTGCCAGCAGCTTAAGCGGAACCGGGGAGCTGTTTTTT. This codes for CASSLSGTGELFF.

This clonotype came up a few times. The chain is built from TRBV20-1 and TRBJ2-7; TRBD1 or TRBD2 may be the D gene (5 bases each). The V end lost 2 bases, the J end lost 6 bases, and 17 bases lay between the germline ends. CDR1 DFQATT and CDR2 SNEGSKA come from the germline V gene (reference sequence). The CDR3 contains 14 residues. CDR3 sequence reads: CSARFSPGRGEQYF. DNA for the CDR3: TGCAGTGCTAGATTCAGCCCGGGACGGGGCGAGCAGTACTTC.

The rearrangement joins TRBV7-9 to TRBJ2-5, with D perhaps matching TRBD1 (5 bases). Trimming pared 8 bases from V and 1 base from J, leaving 8 bases between. CDR1 is SEHNR, CDR2 FQNEAQ, per germline (reference sequence). The CDR3 is 12 residues long. In nucleotides, the CDR3 is TGTGCCAGCGCAGGGCTCCAAGAGACCCAGTACTTC. The encoded protein is CASAGLQETQYF.

V and J are TRBV3-1 and TRBJ1-5; possible D gene TRBD1, 5 bases. V was pared by 1 base and J by 10 bases, with 8 bases between. Germline lookup yields CDR1 LGHDT and CDR2 YNNKEL (reference sequence). This CDR3 contains 12 residues. The CDR3 DNA follows: TGTGCCAGCAGCCAAGGGGACGGTCCCCAGCATTTT. It specifies CASSQGDGPQHF.

This clonotype was counted only a few times. This chain uses TRBV2 with TRBJ2-7; either TRBD1 or TRBD2 may fit D (5 bases each). Trimming pared 7 bases from V and 3 bases from J, leaving 22 bases between. Germline assignment: CDR1 SNHLY and CDR2 FYNNEI. This CDR3 region has 16 residues. The CDR3 DNA reads as TGTGCCAGCAAGACCTCCGGGACGACGGTCAGCTACGAGCAGTACTTC. Protein sequence: CASKTSGTTVSYEQYF.

This chain links TRBV12-3 or TRBV12-4 with TRBJ2-1; 9 bases fit TRBD1. CDR3 length: 15 amino acids. The V and J ends lost 4 bases and 4 bases, in that order; junction bases with no gene match: 5. This CDR3 reads CASSSGTGSYNEQFF. CDR3 sequence (DNA): TGTGCCAGCAGTTCCGGGACAGGGTCTTACAATGAGCAGTTCTTC.

This clonotype was seen a handful of times. The V and J genes are TRBV2 and TRBJ1-1; 8 bases line up with TRBD1. With 6 bases clipped from V and 11 bases from J, the junction kept 8 bases outside the gene matches. The germline V gene has CDR1 SNHLY and CDR2 FYNNEI. The CDR3 runs to 12 residues. This CDR3 is CASSGQGGLAFF. CDR3 DNA: TGTGCCAGCAGCGGACAGGGAGGATTGGCTTTCTTT.

At least ten counts were recorded for this clonotype. The CDR3 DNA follows: TGCAGCGTCCAAACCTGGGACGGCCTGGAGCAGTACTTC. It encodes CSVQTWDGLEQYF. V gene TRBV29-1 combines with J gene TRBJ2-7; D tentatively reads TRBD1 or TRBD2 (5 bases each). Germline CDR1 and CDR2: SQVTM and ANQGSEA. With 6 bases removed from V and 7 bases from J, the gap between germline ends came to 19 bases. This CDR3 contains 13 residues.

The CDR3 coding sequence is TGTGCCAGCAGTTACTCCGCGGATCAGCCCCAGCATTTT. Protein: CASSYSADQPQHF. The chain uses TRBV6-5 and TRBJ1-5; D remains ambiguous. The germline V gene encodes CDR1 MNHEY and CDR2 SVGAGI. V was pared by 0 bases and J by 5 bases, with 5 bases between. This CDR3 contains 13 residues.

This clonotype has ten or more counts. This chain links TRBV3-1 with TRBJ2-1; a possible D gene is TRBD1 (5 bases). Germline-derived CDR1 and CDR2 are LGHDT and YNNKEL (reference sequence). V lost 0 bases and J 5 bases, leaving 23 bases between the germline ends. This CDR3 spans 19 amino acids. The DNA for the CDR3 is TGTGCCAGCAGCCAAGATTGGCCCTACCAGGGCGACAGAAACAATGAGCAGTTCTTC. It specifies CASSQDWPYQGDRNNEQFF.

This clonotype was counted only a few times. This rearrangement joins TRBV6-2 or TRBV6-3 to TRBJ2-2; a possible D gene is TRBD2 (6 bases). The ends were cut back, 2 bases at V and 6 bases at J, with 13 bases in the middle. Germline V lookup: CDR1 MNHEY, CDR2 SVGEGT. This CDR3 has 15 amino acids. Here the CDR3 reads CASSYGGGVPGELFF. CDR3 DNA sequence: TGTGCCAGCAGTTACGGTGGAGGGGTCCCCGGGGAGCTGTTTTTT.

The chain joins TRBV7-9 to TRBJ2-7; 13 positions match TRBD2. From germline, CDR1 is SEHNR and CDR2 FQNEAQ (reference sequence). The CDR3 runs 15 residues. The J segment lost 5 bases and the V segment lost 5 bases, leaving 6 bases of the junction unmatched. Written as DNA, the CDR3 is TGTGCCAGCAGCGCCACTAGCGGGAGGGCCCACGAGCAGTACTTC. Amino acid sequence: CASSATSGRAHEQYF.

This clonotype was seen repeatedly, ten times or more. The chain carries TRBV11-2 and TRBJ2-3; 8 bases are shared with TRBD2. V gave up 5 bases and J gave up 3 bases; unmatched junction bases: 4. The CDR3 spans 14 residues. Germline V gene sequence: CDR1 SGHAT, CDR2 FQNNGV. CDR3 region: CASSPRGGTDTQYF. In DNA form, the CDR3 reads TGTGCCAGCAGCCCACGGGGGGGAACAGATACGCAGTATTTT.

This clonotype was recorded at least ten times. The chain couples TRBV6-2 or TRBV6-3 to TRBJ1-2; 7 nucleotides agree with TRBD1. The CDR3 sequence is 18 residues long. With 6 bases clipped from V and 1 base from J, the junction kept 17 bases outside the gene matches. Germline V lookup: CDR1 MNHEY, CDR2 SVGEGT. CDR3 sequence: CASSPTVEGQLSNYGYTF. The CDR3 bases are TGTGCCAGCAGCCCTACCGTAGAGGGACAGCTGAGTAACTATGGCTACACCTTC.